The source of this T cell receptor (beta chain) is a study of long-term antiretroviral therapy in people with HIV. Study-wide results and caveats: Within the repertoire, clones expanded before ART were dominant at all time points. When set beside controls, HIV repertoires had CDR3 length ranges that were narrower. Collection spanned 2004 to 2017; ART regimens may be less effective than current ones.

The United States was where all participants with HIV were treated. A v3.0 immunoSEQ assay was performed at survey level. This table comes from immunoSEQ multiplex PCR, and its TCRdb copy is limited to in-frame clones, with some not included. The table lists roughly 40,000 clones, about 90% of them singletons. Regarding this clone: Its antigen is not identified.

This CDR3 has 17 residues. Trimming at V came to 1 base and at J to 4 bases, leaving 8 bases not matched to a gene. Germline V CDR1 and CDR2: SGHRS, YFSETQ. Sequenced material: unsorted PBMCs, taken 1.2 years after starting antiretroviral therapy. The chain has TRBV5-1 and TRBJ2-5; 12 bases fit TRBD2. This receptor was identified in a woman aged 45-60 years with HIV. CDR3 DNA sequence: TGCGCCAGCAGCTTGCCCCCCCTAGCGGGGGGGCGAGAGACCCAGTACTTC. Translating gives CASSLPPLAGGRETQYF. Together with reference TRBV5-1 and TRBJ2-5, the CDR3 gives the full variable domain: KAGVTQTPRYLIKTRGQQVTLSCSPISGHRSVSWYQQTPGQGLQFLFEYFSETQRNKGNFPGRFSGRQFSNSRSEMNVSTLELGDSALYLCASSLPPLAGGRETQYFGPGTRLLVL.